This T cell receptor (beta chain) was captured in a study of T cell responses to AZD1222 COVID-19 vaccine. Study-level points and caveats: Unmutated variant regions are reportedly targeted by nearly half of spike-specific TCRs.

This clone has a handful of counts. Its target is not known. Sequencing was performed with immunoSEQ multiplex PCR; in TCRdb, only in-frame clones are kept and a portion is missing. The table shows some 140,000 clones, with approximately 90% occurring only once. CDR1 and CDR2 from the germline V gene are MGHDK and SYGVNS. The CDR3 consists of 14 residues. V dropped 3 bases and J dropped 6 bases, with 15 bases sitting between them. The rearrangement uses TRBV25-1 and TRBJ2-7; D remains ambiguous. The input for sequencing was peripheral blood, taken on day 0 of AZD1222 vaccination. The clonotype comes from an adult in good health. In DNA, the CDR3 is TGTGCCAGCAGTGAGGCAGGCGGCTCCGGCGAGCAGTACTTC. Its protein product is CASSEAGGSGEQYF.